The 19 T cell receptor beta chains listed next were all sequenced from one sample in a study of metastatic and nonmetastatic thyroid tumors. Thyroid surgery took place with no prior treatment in any patient. TCRdb reprocessed the PCR reads using MiXCR. Among around 12,000 clones listed, about 37% were seen once. What was sequenced was tumor tissue. These receptors came from a female donor with papillary thyroid cancer or a benign thyroid nodule (not recorded which). Some clones in this sample may be carry-over from other donors' samples.

The chain employs TRBV5-1 and TRBJ2-3; 9 nucleotides match TRBD1. This CDR3 contains 16 residues. V shed 4 bases and J 4 bases; nucleotides not matched to a gene: 10. CDR1 and CDR2 (germline): SGHRS, YFSETQ. The CDR3 region has the DNA TGCGCCAGCAGCCTCGAACAGGGGGCACGGTCAGATACGCAGTATTTT. It translates to CASSLEQGARSDTQYF.

This clone was counted between two and nine times. The chain links TRBV6-1 to TRBJ2-1; D possibly corresponds to TRBD1 (6 bases). The CDR3 totals 14 residues. Germline assignment: CDR1 MNHNS and CDR2 SASEGT. Trimming took off 5 bases at V and 1 base at J, with 9 bases between the two ends. CDR3 in DNA: TGTGCCAGCAGTCTGACAGGATCCTACAATGAGCAGTTCTTC. The encoded protein is CASSLTGSYNEQFF.

This clone showed up just a few times. J is TRBJ1-1 and V is TRBV6-1; a possible D gene is TRBD1 (6 bases). The CDR3 runs to 14 residues. V dropped 3 bases and J dropped 8 bases, with 16 bases sitting between them. The V gene's germline CDR1 is MNHNS and CDR2 SASEGT. Here the CDR3 DNA reads TGTGCCAGCAGTGAGGGTGGGACAAAACTCGAAGCTTTCTTT. Its protein is CASSEGGTKLEAFF.

V and J are TRBV30 and TRBJ2-1; tentatively, D is TRBD2 (6 bases). V was trimmed by 4 bases and J by 4 bases, leaving 14 bases between them. The CDR3 spans 14 residues. Germline CDR1 reads GTSNPN; CDR2 reads SVGIG (reference sequence). Here the CDR3 DNA reads TGTGCCTGGACCTCTGGCGGGGCGTACAATGAGCAGTTCTTC. Translated, it gives CAWTSGGAYNEQFF.

By frequency in the sample, this clone is medium-sized. This may be a read error: a much more frequent sequence differs by one nucleotide. This CDR3 is also generated by other DNA sequences in the sample. The V gene is TRBV6-4, the J gene TRBJ2-3, with 13 positions matching TRBD2. CDR3 length equals 19 residues. CDR1 is MRHNA, CDR2 SNTAGT, per germline. V dropped 5 bases and J dropped 8; count of bases not matched to a gene: 19. The CDR3 coding sequence is TGTGCCAGCAGTCCGCGGGGGGCGACTAGCGGGGGGTCCCTGGGTACGCAGTATTTT. This gives the protein CASSPRGATSGGSLGTQYF.

This chain connects TRBV28 to TRBJ2-7; D possibly corresponds to TRBD1 (5 bases). V lost 6 bases, J lost 4 bases, and 16 bases lay in between. The V gene's germline CDR1 is MDHEN and CDR2 SYDVKM. This CDR3 has 14 amino acids. CDR3 loop: CASRPLDNWYEQYF. CDR3 coding DNA: TGTGCCAGCAGGCCATTGGACAACTGGTACGAGCAGTACTTC.

The V and J genes are TRBV20-1 and TRBJ2-4; D is uncertain. CDR1 DFQATT and CDR2 SNEGSKA come from the germline V gene (reference sequence). The CDR3 covers 10 residues. V was shortened by 6 bases and J by 9 bases, with 9 bases between the two germline ends. As DNA, the CDR3 is TGCAGTGCCCAGTCAGGCATTCAGTACTTC. Translation gives CSAQSGIQYF.

The J gene is TRBJ2-7, the V gene TRBV20-1; 11 nucleotides match TRBD2. The CDR3 is made up of 14 amino acids. CDR1 and CDR2 from the germline V gene are DFQATT and SNEGSKA (reference sequence). J gave up 4 bases and V 3 bases, and 5 bases lay outside the gene matches. The CDR3 coding sequence is TGCAGTGCTAGTCCGGGACTAGCGGAGTACGAGCAGTACTTC. As protein: CSASPGLAEYEQYF.

The V call is TRBV5-8, the J call TRBJ1-1, with a possible D match to TRBD1 (5 bases). Germline V lookup: CDR1 SGHTS, CDR2 YDEGEE. CDR3 length: 14 amino acids. V was shortened by 3 bases and J by 1 base, with 10 bases between the two germline ends. The CDR3 sequence is CASSWGTGNTEAFF. The DNA for the CDR3 is TGTGCCAGCAGCTGGGGGACGGGGAACACTGAAGCTTTCTTT.

By share, this clone ranks as medium-sized. The chain recombines TRBV19 with TRBJ1-5; tentatively, D is TRBD1 (6 bases). Trimming left V 4 bases short and J 7 bases short, with 17 bases between. The CDR3 consists of 15 residues. The germline V gene has CDR1 LNHDA and CDR2 SQIVND (reference sequence). In DNA, the CDR3 is TGTGCCAGTAGTAGCCCCGCGGGGGGGGGCCAGCCCCAGCATTTT. Translated: CASSSPAGGGQPQHF.

This clone was detected only once. The rearrangement links TRBV20-1 to TRBJ2-3, with D unclear. The germline V gene encodes CDR1 DFQATT and CDR2 SNEGSKA (reference sequence). V lost 5 bases and J 2 bases, leaving 11 bases between the germline ends. This CDR3 comprises 13 residues. DNA of the CDR3: TGCAGTGCTCCCCCGGCGGACACAGATACGCAGTATTTT. This sequence encodes CSAPPADTDTQYF.

This clone was counted a few times. CDR3 sequence (DNA): TGTGCCAGCAGTGAATGGAATACCGGGTACGAGCAGTACTTC. Its translation is CASSEWNTGYEQYF. J is TRBJ2-7 and V is TRBV6-1; D ambiguous. V lost 2 bases, J lost 4 bases, and 12 bases lay in between. The CDR3 covers 14 residues. Germline CDR1 is MNHNS and CDR2 is SASEGT.

The chain joins TRBV28 to TRBJ2-7; 7 bases are a match to TRBD1. Germline V gene lookup returns CDR1 MDHEN and CDR2 SYDVKM. J lost 0 bases, V lost 6 bases, and 8 bases had no gene match. The CDR3 has 15 residues. CDR3: CASRPDRASSYEQYF. CDR3 in DNA: TGTGCCAGCAGGCCAGACAGGGCCAGCTCCTACGAGCAGTACTTC. The whole variable domain, filled in from reference TRBV28 and TRBJ2-7, reads DVKVTQSSRYLVKRTGEKVFLECVQDMDHENMFWYRQDPGLGLRLIYFSYDVKMKEKGDIPEGYSVSREKKERFSLILESASTNQTSMYLCASRPDRASSYEQYFGPGTRLTVT.

The chain uses TRBV11-3 and TRBJ2-5, with D perhaps TRBD1 (5 bases). This CDR3 is 14 amino acids long. Trimming cost V 6 bases and J 1 base, with 12 bases left between them. Germline V CDR1 and CDR2: SGHNT, YENEEA. The CDR3 spells CASSSTAFQETQYF. Here the CDR3 DNA reads TGTGCCAGCAGTTCGACAGCTTTCCAAGAGACCCAGTACTTC.

V and J are TRBV5-1 and TRBJ2-1, with TRBD2 matching 14 bases. Losses at the gene ends were 7 bases for V and 8 bases for J; bases not matched to a gene: 8. CDR1 and CDR2 from the germline V gene are SGHRS and YFSETQ. The CDR3 runs to 15 residues. As DNA, the CDR3 is TGCGCCAGCCAGGGACTAGCGGGAGTAAGGTATGAGCAGTTCTTC. It yields the protein CASQGLAGVRYEQFF.

This clone was detected once. This chain uses TRBV20-1 with TRBJ2-7; 11 nucleotides line up with TRBD2. CDR1 is DFQATT, CDR2 SNEGSKA, per germline (reference sequence). The J segment lost 2 bases and the V segment lost 6 bases, leaving 9 bases of the junction unmatched. This CDR3 region has 15 residues. The CDR3 loop reads CSATLAGGSPYEQYF. In nucleotides, the CDR3 is TGCAGTGCAACTCTAGCGGGGGGTTCCCCCTACGAGCAGTACTTC.

This clone has only a few counts. The DNA for the CDR3 is TGTGCCAGCAGTTACGGTGGAGCTTTCTTT. Encoded protein: CASSYGGAFF. The chain combines TRBV6-2 or TRBV6-3 with TRBJ1-1; no reliable D call. The CDR3 loop spans 10 amino acids. V gave up 2 bases and J gave up 10 bases, with 5 bases separating them. The germline V gene has CDR1 MNHEY and CDR2 SVGEGT.

This clone appeared a few times. The chain couples TRBV6-1 to TRBJ2-2, with D hard to call. V lost 8 bases and J 3 bases, leaving 13 bases between the germline ends. The germline V gene has CDR1 MNHNS and CDR2 SASEGT. The length of the CDR3 is 14 residues. The CDR3 DNA sequence: TGTGCCAGCGTGTGCGGCCCGGACACCGGGGAGCTGTTTTTT. It encodes CASVCGPDTGELFF.

The V call is TRBV6-1, the J call TRBJ2-3; no firm D call. CDR1 MNHNS and CDR2 SASEGT come from the germline V gene. Trimming took 4 bases from V and 1 from J, leaving 6 bases between them. This CDR3 contains 13 residues. The CDR3 loop is CASSVSGTDTQYF. CDR3 bases: TGTGCCAGCAGTGTCTCCGGCACAGATACGCAGTATTTT.